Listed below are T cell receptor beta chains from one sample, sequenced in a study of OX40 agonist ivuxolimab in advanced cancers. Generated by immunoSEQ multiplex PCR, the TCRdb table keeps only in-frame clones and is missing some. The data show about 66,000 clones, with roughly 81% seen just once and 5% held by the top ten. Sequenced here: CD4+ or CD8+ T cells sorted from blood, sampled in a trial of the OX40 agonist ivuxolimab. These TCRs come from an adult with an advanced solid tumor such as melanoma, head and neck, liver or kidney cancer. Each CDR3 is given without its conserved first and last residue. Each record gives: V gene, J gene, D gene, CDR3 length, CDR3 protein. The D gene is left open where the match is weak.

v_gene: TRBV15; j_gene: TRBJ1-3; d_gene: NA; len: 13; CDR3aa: ATSRDRSDGNTIY
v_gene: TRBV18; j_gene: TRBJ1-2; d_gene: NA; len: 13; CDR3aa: ASSGALGANYGYT
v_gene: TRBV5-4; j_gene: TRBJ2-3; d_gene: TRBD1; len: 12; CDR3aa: ASSPGQGADTQY
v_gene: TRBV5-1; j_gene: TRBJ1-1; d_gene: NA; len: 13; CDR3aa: ASSGDTGMNTEAF
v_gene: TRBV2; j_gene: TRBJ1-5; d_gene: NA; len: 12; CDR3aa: ASSLQGGDQPQH
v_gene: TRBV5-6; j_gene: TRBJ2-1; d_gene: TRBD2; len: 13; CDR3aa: ASRLGLAGGNEQF
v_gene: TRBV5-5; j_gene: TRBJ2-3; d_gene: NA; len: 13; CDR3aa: ASHQMGPSTDTQY
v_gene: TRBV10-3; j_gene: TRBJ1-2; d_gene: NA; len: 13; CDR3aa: AISETGTSNYGYT
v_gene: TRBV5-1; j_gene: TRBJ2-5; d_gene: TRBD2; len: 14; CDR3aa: ASSFSGGTVIGTQY
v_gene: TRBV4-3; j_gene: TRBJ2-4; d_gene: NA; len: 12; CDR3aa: ASSQAPAKNIQY
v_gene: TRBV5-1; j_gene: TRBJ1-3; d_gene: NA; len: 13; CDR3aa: ASSLAGDSGNTIY
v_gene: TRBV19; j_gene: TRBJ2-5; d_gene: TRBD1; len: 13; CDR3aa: ASSIMDRDVGTQY
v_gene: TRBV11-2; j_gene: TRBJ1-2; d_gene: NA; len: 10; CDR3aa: ASSLGRDGYT
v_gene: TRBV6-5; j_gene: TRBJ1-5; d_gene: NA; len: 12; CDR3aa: ASSPLQTNQPQH
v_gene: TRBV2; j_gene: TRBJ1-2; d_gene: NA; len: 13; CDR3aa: ASSETQQANYGYT
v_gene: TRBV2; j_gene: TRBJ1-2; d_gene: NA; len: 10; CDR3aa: ASSEGSYGYT
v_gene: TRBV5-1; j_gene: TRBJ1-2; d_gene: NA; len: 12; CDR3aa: ASSLGGFGYGYT
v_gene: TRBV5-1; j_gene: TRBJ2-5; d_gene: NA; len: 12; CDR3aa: ASSLVGGWETQY
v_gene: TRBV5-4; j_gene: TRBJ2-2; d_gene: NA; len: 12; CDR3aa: ASSFFGVTGELF
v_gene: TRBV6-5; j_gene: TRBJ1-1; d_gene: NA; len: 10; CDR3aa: ASSSMNTEAF
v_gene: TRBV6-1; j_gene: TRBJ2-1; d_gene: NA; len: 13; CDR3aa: ASSERDWGWGEQF
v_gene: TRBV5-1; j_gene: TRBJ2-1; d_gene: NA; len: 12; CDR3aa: ASSWEGLSREQF
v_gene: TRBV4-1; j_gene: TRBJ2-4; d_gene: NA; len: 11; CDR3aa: ASSQDSDNIQY
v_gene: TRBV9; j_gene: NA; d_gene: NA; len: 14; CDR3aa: ASSIQSGALRYEQY
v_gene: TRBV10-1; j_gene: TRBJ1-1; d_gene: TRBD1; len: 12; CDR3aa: ASRQGGMNTEAF
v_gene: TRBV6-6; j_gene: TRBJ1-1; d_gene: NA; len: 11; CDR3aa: ASSSSGSTEAF
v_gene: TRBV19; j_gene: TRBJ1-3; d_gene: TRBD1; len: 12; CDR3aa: ASSPGTEGNTIY
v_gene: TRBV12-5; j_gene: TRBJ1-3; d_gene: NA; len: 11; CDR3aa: ASGLGPGNTIY
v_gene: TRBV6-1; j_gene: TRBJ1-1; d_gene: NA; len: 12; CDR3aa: ASSEQQANTEAF
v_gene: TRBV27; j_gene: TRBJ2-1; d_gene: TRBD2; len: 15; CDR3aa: ASSSTSGSFSYNEQF
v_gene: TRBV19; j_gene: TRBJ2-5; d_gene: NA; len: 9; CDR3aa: ASSIRETQY
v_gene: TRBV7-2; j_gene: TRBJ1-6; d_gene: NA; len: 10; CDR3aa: ASSRRNSPLH
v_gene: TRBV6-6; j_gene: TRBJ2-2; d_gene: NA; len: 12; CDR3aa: ASRGQINTGELF
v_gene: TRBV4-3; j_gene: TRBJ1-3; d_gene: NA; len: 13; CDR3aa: ASSQVTATGNTIY
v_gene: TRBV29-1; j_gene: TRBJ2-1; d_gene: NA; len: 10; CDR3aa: SVFSQVNEQF
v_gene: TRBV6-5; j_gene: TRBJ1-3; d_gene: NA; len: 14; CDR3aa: ASSYAVGSSGNTIY
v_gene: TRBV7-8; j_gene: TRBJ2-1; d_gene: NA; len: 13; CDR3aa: ASSLGLVPYNEQF
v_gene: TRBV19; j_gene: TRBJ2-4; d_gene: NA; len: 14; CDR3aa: ALGVGITWEMDIQY
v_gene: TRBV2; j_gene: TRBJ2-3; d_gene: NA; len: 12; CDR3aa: ASSVVGFTDTQY
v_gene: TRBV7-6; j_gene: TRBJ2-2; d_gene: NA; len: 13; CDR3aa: ASSLAGGPTGELF
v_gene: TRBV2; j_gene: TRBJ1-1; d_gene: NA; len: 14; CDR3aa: ASSEAKGSANTEAF